This T cell receptor (beta chain) comes out of a study of shared clonotypes between healthy human individuals. Overall study findings and caveats: Owing to a small donor count, the genetic and exposure-history diversity represented was limited. Sample collection involved blood only; tissue repertoires are likely different. Sharing across four donors was highest in naive CD4 (around 5%) and lowest in memory CD8 (approximately 0.4%).

Notes on this clone: Its antigen is unidentified.

The CDR3 sequence is 16 residues long. Germline loops: CDR1 SGHRS, CDR2 YFSETQ. V was clipped by 0 bases and J by 6 bases; unmatched bases: 9. This table comes from immunoSEQ multiplex PCR, and its TCRdb copy is limited to in-frame clones, with some not included. The table includes over a million clones, roughly 96% detected once. Both subsets, CD45RA+ naive and CD45RA-negative memory, were split from the CD4+ cells. The source of this sequence is a young man in good health. Sequenced sample: naive CD4+ T cells sorted from blood. Noted subset: CD45RA+ positively selected. The chain recombines TRBV5-1 with TRBJ2-7; 10 bases are a match to TRBD1. DNA for the CDR3: TGCGCCAGCAGCTTGGCCACAGACAGGGGGCTAAGCGAGCAGTACTTC. This sequence encodes CASSLATDRGLSEQYF.